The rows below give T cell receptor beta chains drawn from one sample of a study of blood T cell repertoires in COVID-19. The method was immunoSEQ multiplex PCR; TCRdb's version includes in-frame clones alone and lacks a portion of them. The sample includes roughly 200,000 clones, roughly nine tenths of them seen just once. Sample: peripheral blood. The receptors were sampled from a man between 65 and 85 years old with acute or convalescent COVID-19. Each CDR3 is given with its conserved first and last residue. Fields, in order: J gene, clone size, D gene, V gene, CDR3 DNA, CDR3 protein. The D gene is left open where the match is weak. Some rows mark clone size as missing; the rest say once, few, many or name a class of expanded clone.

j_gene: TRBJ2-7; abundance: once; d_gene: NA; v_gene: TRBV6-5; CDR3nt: TGTGCCGTAAAGAACTTAAGCTACGAGCAGTACTTC; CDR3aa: CAVKNLSYEQYF
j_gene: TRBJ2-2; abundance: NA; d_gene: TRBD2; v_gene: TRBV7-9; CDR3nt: TGTGCCAGCAGCCCTAGCGGCTCTAGGGGCGGGGAGCTGTTTTTT; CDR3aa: CASSPSGSRGGELFF
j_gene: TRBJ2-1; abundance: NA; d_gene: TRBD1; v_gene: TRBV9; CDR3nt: TGTGCCAGCAGCGTAGAGGCCCGACAGGGGGCCGGCTACAATGAGCAGTTCTTC; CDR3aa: CASSVEARQGAGYNEQFF
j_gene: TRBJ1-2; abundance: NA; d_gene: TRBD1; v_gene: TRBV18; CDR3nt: TGTGCCAGCTCACCACTAGCAGGGGGCGCGATCTTCCACACCTTC; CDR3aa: CASSPLAGGAIFHTF
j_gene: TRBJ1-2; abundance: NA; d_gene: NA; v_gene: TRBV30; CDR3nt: TGTGCCTGGATAAGAGAGACAGCCTCTTCTTTAGGCTACACCTTC; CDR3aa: CAWIRETASSLGYTF
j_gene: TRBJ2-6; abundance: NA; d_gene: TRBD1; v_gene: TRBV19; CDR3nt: TGTGCCAGTAGTATCTTTCCGAGACAGGGTGCATCTGGGGCCAACGTCCTGACTTTC; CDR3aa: CASSIFPRQGASGANVLTF
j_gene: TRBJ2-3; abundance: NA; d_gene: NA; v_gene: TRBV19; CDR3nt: TGTGCCAGTAGTACAGGACTAAAGCCGAACACAGATACGCAGTATTTT; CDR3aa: CASSTGLKPNTDTQYF
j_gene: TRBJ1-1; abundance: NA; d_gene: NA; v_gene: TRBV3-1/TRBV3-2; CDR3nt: TGTGCCAGCAGCCAAACAGGGACCGAAGCTTTCTTT; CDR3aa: CASSQTGTEAFF
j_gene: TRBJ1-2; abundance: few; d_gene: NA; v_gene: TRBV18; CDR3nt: TGTGCCAGCTCAACGGGCCCGGGACATAACTATGGCTACACCTTC; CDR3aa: CASSTGPGHNYGYTF
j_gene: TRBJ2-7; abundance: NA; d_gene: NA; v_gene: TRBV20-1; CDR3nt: TGCAGTGCTAGTTTGATTAGGGGCTACGAGCAGTACTTC; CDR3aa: CSASLIRGYEQYF